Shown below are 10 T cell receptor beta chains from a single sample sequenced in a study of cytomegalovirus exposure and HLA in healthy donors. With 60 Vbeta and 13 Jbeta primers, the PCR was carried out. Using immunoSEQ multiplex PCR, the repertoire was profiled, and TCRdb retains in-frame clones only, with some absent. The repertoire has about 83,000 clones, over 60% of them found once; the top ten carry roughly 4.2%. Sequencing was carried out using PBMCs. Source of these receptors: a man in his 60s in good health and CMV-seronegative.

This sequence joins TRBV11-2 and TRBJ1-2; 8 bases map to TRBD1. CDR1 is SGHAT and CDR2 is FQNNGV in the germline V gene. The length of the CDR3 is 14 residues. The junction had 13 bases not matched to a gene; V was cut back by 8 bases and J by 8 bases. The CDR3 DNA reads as TGTGCCAGCGCCCTGGGGCAGGGGGCGCGGGGCTACACCTTC. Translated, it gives CASALGQGARGYTF.

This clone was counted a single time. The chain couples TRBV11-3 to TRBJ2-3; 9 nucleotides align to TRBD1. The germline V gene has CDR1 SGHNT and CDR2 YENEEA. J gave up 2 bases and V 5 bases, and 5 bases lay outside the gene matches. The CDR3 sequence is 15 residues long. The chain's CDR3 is CASSLGQGITDTQYF. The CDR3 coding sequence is TGTGCCAGCAGCCTAGGACAGGGGATCACAGATACGCAGTATTTT.

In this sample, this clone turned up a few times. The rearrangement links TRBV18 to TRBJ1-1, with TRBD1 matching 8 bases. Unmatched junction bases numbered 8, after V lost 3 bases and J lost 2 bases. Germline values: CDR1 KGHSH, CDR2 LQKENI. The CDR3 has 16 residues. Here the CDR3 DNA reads TGTGCCAGCTCACCTAACAGGGGGGCGGCCAACACTGAAGCTTTCTTT. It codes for CASSPNRGAANTEAFF.

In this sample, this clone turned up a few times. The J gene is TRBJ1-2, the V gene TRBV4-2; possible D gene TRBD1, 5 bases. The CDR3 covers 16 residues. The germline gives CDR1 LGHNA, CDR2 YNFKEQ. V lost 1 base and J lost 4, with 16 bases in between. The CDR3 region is CASSQALGGVSYGYTF. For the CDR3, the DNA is TGTGCCAGCAGCCAAGCACTCGGGGGGGTTAGCTATGGCTACACCTTC.

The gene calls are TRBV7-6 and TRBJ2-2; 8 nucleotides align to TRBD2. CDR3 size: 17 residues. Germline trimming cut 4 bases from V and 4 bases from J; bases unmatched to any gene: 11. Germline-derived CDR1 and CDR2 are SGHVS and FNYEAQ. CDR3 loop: CASSSPRGGASTGELFF. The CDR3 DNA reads TGTGCCAGCAGCTCCCCCCGGGGGGGGGCCAGCACCGGGGAGCTGTTTTTT.

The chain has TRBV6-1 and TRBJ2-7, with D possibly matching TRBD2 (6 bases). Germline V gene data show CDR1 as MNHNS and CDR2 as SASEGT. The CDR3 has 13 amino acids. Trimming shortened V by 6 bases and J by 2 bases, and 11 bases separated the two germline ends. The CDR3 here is CASSRDFAYEQYF. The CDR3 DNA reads TGTGCCAGCAGCCGGGACTTTGCCTACGAGCAGTACTTC.

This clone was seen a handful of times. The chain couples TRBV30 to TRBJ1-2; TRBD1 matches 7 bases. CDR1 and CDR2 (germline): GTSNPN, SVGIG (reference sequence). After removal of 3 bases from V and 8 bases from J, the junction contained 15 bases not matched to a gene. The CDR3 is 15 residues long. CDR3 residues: CAWRSQGGTARGYTF. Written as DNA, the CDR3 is TGTGCCTGGAGGAGTCAAGGGGGGACAGCGCGCGGCTACACCTTC.

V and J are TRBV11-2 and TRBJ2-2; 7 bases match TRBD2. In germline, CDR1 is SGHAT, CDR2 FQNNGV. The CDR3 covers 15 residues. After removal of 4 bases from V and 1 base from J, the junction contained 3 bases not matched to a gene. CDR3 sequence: CASSSRGGNTGELFF. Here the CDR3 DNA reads TGTGCCAGCAGCTCCCGCGGGGGGAACACCGGGGAGCTGTTTTTT.

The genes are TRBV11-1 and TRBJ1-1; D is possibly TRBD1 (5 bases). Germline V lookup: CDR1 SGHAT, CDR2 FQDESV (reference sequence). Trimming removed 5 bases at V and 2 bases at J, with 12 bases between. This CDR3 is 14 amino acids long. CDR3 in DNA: TGTGCCAGCAGCGGAACAGGCTTTAACACTGAAGCTTTCTTT. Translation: CASSGTGFNTEAFF. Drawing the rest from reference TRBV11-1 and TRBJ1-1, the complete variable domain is EAEVAQSPRYKITEKSQAVAFWCDPISGHATLYWYRQILGQGPELLVQFQDESVVDDSQLPKDRFSAERLKGVDSTLKIQPAELGDSAMYLCASSGTGFNTEAFFGQGTRLTVV.

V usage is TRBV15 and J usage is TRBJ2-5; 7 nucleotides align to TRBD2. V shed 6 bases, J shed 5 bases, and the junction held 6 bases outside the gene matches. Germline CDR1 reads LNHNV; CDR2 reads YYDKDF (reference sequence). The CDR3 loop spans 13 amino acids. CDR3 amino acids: CATRTRGGETQYF. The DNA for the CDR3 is TGTGCCACCAGGACTCGCGGGGGTGAGACCCAGTACTTC.